One and the same sample provided the 16 T cell receptor beta chains below, sequenced in a study of shared clonotypes between healthy human individuals. Repertoires were generated with immunoSEQ multiplex PCR, while TCRdb's copy carries only in-frame clones and drops some. The sample lists about half a million clones, around four fifths occurring once. The material sequenced was PBMCs. These receptors were taken from a woman in her thirties or forties in good health. Some clones in this sample may be carry-over from other donors' samples.

The V gene is TRBV12-5, the J gene TRBJ2-3; no reliable D call. Between the trimmed V and J ends, which lost 6 bases and 8 bases, there was a span of 12 bases. CDR1 is LGHNT and CDR2 is FRNRAP in the germline V gene. CDR3 length equals 12 residues. The CDR3 nucleotides are TGTGCTAGTGGCCCTAGTTTTGGTACGCAGTATTTT. Translated, it gives CASGPSFGTQYF. The variable domain in full, with the rest retrieved from reference TRBV12-5 and TRBJ2-3, is DARVTQTPRHKVTEMGQEVTMRCQPILGHNTVFWYRQTMMQGLELLAYFRNRAPLDDSGMPKDRFSAEMPDATLATLKIQPSEPRDSAVYFCASGPSFGTQYFGPGTRLTVL.

V usage is TRBV19 and J usage is TRBJ2-7; maybe TRBD1 (6 bases). V lost 3 bases, J lost 12 bases, and 21 bases lay in between. Germline lookup yields CDR1 LNHDA and CDR2 SQIVND (reference sequence). The CDR3 length is 14 residues. As DNA, the CDR3 is TGTGCCAGTAGTATTGGAACCACAGGGATGCCTGGGTACTTC. Amino acids: CASSIGTTGMPGYF.

V usage is TRBV28 and J usage is TRBJ2-2; D is undetermined. The CDR3 has 14 amino acids. Germline CDR1 reads MDHEN; CDR2 reads SYDVKM. Trimming removed 0 bases from V and 5 bases from J, with 7 bases in between. CDR3 sequence (DNA): TGTGCCAGCAGTTTATGGCAGGTGACCGGGGAGCTGTTTTTT. It specifies CASSLWQVTGELFF.

The chain recombines TRBV29-1 with TRBJ2-5; D is perhaps TRBD1 (5 bases). With the DNA end fitting TRBJ2-7 better, the J assignment may be wrong. Germline CDR1 and CDR2: SQVTM and ANQGSEA. The length of the CDR3 is 14 residues. The CDR3 DNA is TGCAGCGACGCAAACGATACAGGATTCTACGAGCAGTACTTC. The encoded protein is CSDANDTGFYEQYF.

This chain joins TRBV4-1 and TRBJ1-5; D might be TRBD1 (6 bases). This CDR3 has 16 residues. CDR1 and CDR2 (germline): MGHRA, YSYEKL. V was shortened by 0 bases and J by 2 bases, with 11 bases between the two germline ends. Written as DNA, the CDR3 is TGCGCCAGCAGCCAAGATGGGGGCTTCGGCAATCAGCCCCAGCATTTT. Translated, it gives CASSQDGGFGNQPQHF.

This clone occurred a few times. The rearrangement uses TRBV27 and TRBJ2-7, with 10 bases fitting TRBD2. The V gene's germline CDR1 is MNHEY and CDR2 SMNVEV (reference sequence). The CDR3 extends over 14 amino acids. V trimming: 5 bases; J trimming: 5 bases; junction bases outside the gene matches: 6. Written as DNA, the CDR3 is TGTGCCAGCAGTCCGGGACTAGCGAGCCACGAGCAGTACTTC. This translates into CASSPGLASHEQYF.

This chain connects TRBV7-3 to TRBJ1-1, with 7 bases lining up with TRBD1. Germline V gene sequence: CDR1 SGHTA, CDR2 FQGTGA. The CDR3 sequence is 16 residues long. V lost 5 bases, J lost 4 bases, and 13 bases stayed unmatched. The CDR3, as DNA: TGTGCCAGCAGCAGGGCACAGGGGCTGGACCCCACTGAAGCTTTCTTT. Translated: CASSRAQGLDPTEAFF.

A few counts support this clone. The V call is TRBV2, the J call TRBJ2-7; D unclear. V was shortened by 8 bases and J by 7 bases, with 12 bases between the two germline ends. In germline, CDR1 is SNHLY, CDR2 FYNNEI. There are 11 residues in the CDR3. The CDR3 sequence is CASWALREQYF. The CDR3 DNA reads TGTGCCAGCTGGGCCCTTAGGGAGCAGTACTTC.

The chain uses TRBV2 and TRBJ2-5, with D tentatively TRBD1 (6 bases). The CDR3 consists of 14 residues. The germline CDR1 and CDR2 sequences are SNHLY and FYNNEI. Between the trimmed V and J ends, which lost 6 bases and 5 bases, there was a span of 16 bases. In nucleotides, the CDR3 is TGTGCCAGCAGCCAGGGACAAAACGGGGAGACCCAGTACTTC. Its translation: CASSQGQNGETQYF.

The rearrangement links TRBV5-1 to TRBJ2-1; D may be TRBD2 (6 bases). Trimming cost V 1 base and J 0 bases, with 11 bases left between them. The CDR3 length is 16 residues. CDR1 and CDR2 (germline): SGHRS, YFSETQ. CDR3 in amino acids: CASSLSRGSSYNEQFF. The CDR3 DNA follows: TGCGCCAGCAGCTTGTCTCGGGGGAGCTCCTACAATGAGCAGTTCTTC.

The chain links TRBV13 to TRBJ1-1; D is ambiguous. CDR1 is PRHDT, CDR2 FYEKMQ, per germline (reference sequence). This CDR3 has 15 residues. Trimming removed 5 bases from V and 0 bases from J, with 13 bases in between. CDR3 bases: TGTGCCAGCAGCCCCTTGACCCCCCTGAACACTGAAGCTTTCTTT. It codes for CASSPLTPLNTEAFF.

V usage is TRBV28 and J usage is TRBJ1-3; 7 bases align to TRBD1. The V and J ends lost 7 bases and 0 bases, in that order; junction bases with no gene match: 6. This CDR3 region has 15 residues. Germline V gene sequence: CDR1 MDHEN, CDR2 SYDVKM. This CDR3 reads CASTNRGSSGNTIYF. CDR3 bases: TGTGCCAGCACCAACAGGGGCAGCTCTGGAAACACCATATATTTT. Drawing the rest from reference TRBV28 and TRBJ1-3, the complete variable domain is DVKVTQSSRYLVKRTGEKVFLECVQDMDHENMFWYRQDPGLGLRLIYFSYDVKMKEKGDIPEGYSVSREKKERFSLILESASTNQTSMYLCASTNRGSSGNTIYFGEGSWLTVV.

V and J are TRBV7-2 and TRBJ2-3; 13 positions agree with TRBD2. With V trimmed by 3 bases and J by 5 bases, 5 bases remained unmatched. The CDR3 is made up of 16 amino acids. Germline loops: CDR1 SGHTA, CDR2 FQGNSA. The CDR3 coding sequence is TGTGCCAGCAGCTTCCGGACTAGCGGGAGTCTAGATACGCAGTATTTT. Residues: CASSFRTSGSLDTQYF.

This clone is a singleton in its sample. The J gene is TRBJ2-5, the V gene TRBV5-1; D tentatively fits TRBD1 or TRBD2 (5 bases each). Germline V gives CDR1 SGHRS, CDR2 YFSETQ. V shed 4 bases and J shed 3 bases, with 13 bases lying between them. CDR3 length: 14 amino acids. DNA of the CDR3: TGCGCCAGCAGCATAGCCGGGACGGAAGAGACCCAGTACTTC. As protein: CASSIAGTEETQYF.

The chain recombines TRBV5-1 with TRBJ2-5; D is unresolved. The CDR3 loop spans 12 amino acids. Trimming removed 3 bases from V and 5 bases from J, with 8 bases in between. CDR1 is SGHRS, CDR2 YFSETQ, per germline. The CDR3 coding sequence is TGCGCCAGCAGCTCGGCCCATGAGACCCAGTACTTC. Amino acids: CASSSAHETQYF. Full variable domain (outside the CDR3, taken from reference TRBV5-1 and TRBJ2-5): KAGVTQTPRYLIKTRGQQVTLSCSPISGHRSVSWYQQTPGQGLQFLFEYFSETQRNKGNFPGRFSGRQFSNSRSEMNVSTLELGDSALYLCASSSAHETQYFGPGTRLLVL.

V usage is TRBV15 and J usage is TRBJ1-5, with D possibly TRBD1 on 5 matching bases. V lost 3 bases and J lost 0, with 12 bases in between. Germline CDR1 reads LNHNV; CDR2 reads YYDKDF (reference sequence). The length of the CDR3 is 16 residues. This CDR3 is CATSRGTTYSNQPQHF. In nucleotides, the CDR3 is TGTGCCACCAGCAGGGGGACGACGTATAGCAATCAGCCCCAGCATTTT. Combining the CDR3 with reference TRBV15 and TRBJ1-5 gives the whole variable domain DAMVIQNPRYQVTQFGKPVTLSCSQTLNHNVMYWYQQKSSQAPKLLFHYYDKDFNNEADTPDNFQSRRPNTSFCFLDIRSPGLGDTAMYLCATSRGTTYSNQPQHFGDGTRLSIL.